This is a list of T cell receptor beta chains from one sample in a study of T cell changes during pregnancy in multiple sclerosis. Sequencing was performed with immunoSEQ multiplex PCR; in TCRdb, only in-frame clones are kept and a portion is missing. Found here are around 68,000 clones, just over 90% of them singletons; the top ten hold 1.4% to 1.5%. The sequencing here drew on peripheral blood, taken in the third trimester of pregnancy. Every receptor here comes from a female donor with multiple sclerosis, enrolled in a pregnancy study. Each CDR3 is given with its conserved first and last residue. The order of the fields is V gene, J gene, clone size, D gene, CDR3 DNA, CDR3 protein. A D gene is named only where the DNA matches it firmly. The listing skips clone size in some rows; elsewhere it reads once, few, many or a size class.

v_call: TRBV27
j_call: TRBJ1-4
clone_size: once
d_call: TRBD1
cdr3_nt: TGTGCCAGCAGGACCGGGGACAGGGGTGGACTGTTTTTT
cdr3_aa: CASRTGDRGGLFF

v_call: TRBV5-6
j_call: TRBJ2-7
clone_size: -
d_call: TRBD2
cdr3_nt: TGTGCCAGCAGCTCGACTAGCGCAACCTACGAGCAGTACTTC
cdr3_aa: CASSSTSATYEQYF

v_call: TRBV27
j_call: TRBJ1-1
clone_size: few
d_call: -
cdr3_nt: TGTGCCAGCAGTTTATCCCCAGGAATGAACACTGAAGCTTTCTTT
cdr3_aa: CASSLSPGMNTEAFF

v_call: TRBV6-5
j_call: TRBJ2-5
clone_size: -
d_call: TRBD2
cdr3_nt: TGTGCCAGCAGTTCCCCGATAGCGGGGGGCCAAGAGACCCAGTACTTC
cdr3_aa: CASSSPIAGGQETQYF

v_call: TRBV19
j_call: TRBJ1-6
clone_size: -
d_call: -
cdr3_nt: TGTGCCAGTAGTATTCGACCGGGAGTCAATTCACCCCTCCACTTT
cdr3_aa: CASSIRPGVNSPLHF

v_call: TRBV19
j_call: TRBJ1-3
clone_size: -
d_call: -
cdr3_nt: TGTGCCAGTACCCCCACTGGGTTGGGCAACACCATATATTTT
cdr3_aa: CASTPTGLGNTIYF

v_call: TRBV7-7
j_call: TRBJ2-5
clone_size: -
d_call: -
cdr3_nt: TGTGCCAGCAGCCCACAGGTTCAAGAGACCCAGTACTTC
cdr3_aa: CASSPQVQETQYF

v_call: TRBV29-1
j_call: TRBJ2-5
clone_size: -
d_call: TRBD2
cdr3_nt: TGCAGCGTTGAGGGGGGGGGTGCCGGCCAAGAGACCCAGTACTTC
cdr3_aa: CSVEGGGAGQETQYF

v_call: TRBV6-5
j_call: TRBJ2-7
clone_size: -
d_call: TRBD1
cdr3_nt: TGTGCCACCACGAAGACAGGGCTGTCCTCATACGAGCAGTACTTC
cdr3_aa: CATTKTGLSSYEQYF

v_call: TRBV30
j_call: TRBJ1-1
clone_size: few
d_call: -
cdr3_nt: TGTGCCTGGAGTGTACAGTCAGCTGAAGCTTTCTTT
cdr3_aa: CAWSVQSAEAFF

v_call: TRBV27
j_call: TRBJ2-3
clone_size: -
d_call: TRBD2
cdr3_nt: TGTGCCAGCAGATTAGGGGCGGGAGGGCCAGCAGATACGCAGTATTTT
cdr3_aa: CASRLGAGGPADTQYF

v_call: TRBV5-1
j_call: TRBJ2-3
clone_size: -
d_call: TRBD1
cdr3_nt: TGCGCCAGCAGCTTGGATACAGGGGAAGATACGCAGTATTTT
cdr3_aa: CASSLDTGEDTQYF

v_call: TRBV10-3
j_call: TRBJ1-1
clone_size: -
d_call: TRBD1
cdr3_nt: TGTGCCATCAGTGAGTCGACAGGGGCCAACACTGAAGCTTTCTTT
cdr3_aa: CAISESTGANTEAFF

v_call: TRBV5-4
j_call: TRBJ2-4
clone_size: -
d_call: TRBD1
cdr3_nt: TGTGCCAGCAGCTTGGCCCACTGGACAGGGGCAGCCAAAAACATTCAGTACTTC
cdr3_aa: CASSLAHWTGAAKNIQYF

v_call: TRBV5-8
j_call: TRBJ2-2
clone_size: -
d_call: TRBD1
cdr3_nt: TGTGCCAGCAGCTTGTTTCGTCTTCGGACAGGATGGACCGGGGAGCTGTTTTTT
cdr3_aa: CASSLFRLRTGWTGELFF

v_call: TRBV5-1
j_call: TRBJ2-2
clone_size: once
d_call: -
cdr3_nt: TGCGCCAGCAGCTTGGCTCCGGGAAGCACCGGGGAGCTGTTTTTT
cdr3_aa: CASSLAPGSTGELFF

v_call: TRBV25-1
j_call: TRBJ1-2
clone_size: -
d_call: -
cdr3_nt: TGTGCCAGAAGTGAAACAGGGAAAGGGAGCTATGGCTACACCTTC
cdr3_aa: CARSETGKGSYGYTF

v_call: TRBV11-2
j_call: TRBJ2-7
clone_size: -
d_call: -
cdr3_nt: TGTGCCAGCAGCCCCCCCTTGGGGGGTTCCTACGAGCAGTACTTC
cdr3_aa: CASSPPLGGSYEQYF

v_call: TRBV6-1
j_call: TRBJ2-7
clone_size: many
d_call: -
cdr3_nt: TGTGCCAGCAGTGAAAGTAAGGGTTCAGGGCGGCACTTC
cdr3_aa: CASSESKGSGRHF

v_call: TRBV27
j_call: TRBJ2-3
clone_size: -
d_call: TRBD2
cdr3_nt: TGTGCCAGCAGTACCGACACGGGACTAGCGGGAGTGGGAGATACGCAGTATTTT
cdr3_aa: CASSTDTGLAGVGDTQYF

v_call: TRBV29-1
j_call: TRBJ2-1
clone_size: -
d_call: -
cdr3_nt: TGCAGCGTTGTATGGACTCCCGCCTTCAATGAGCAGTTCTTC
cdr3_aa: CSVVWTPAFNEQFF

v_call: TRBV29-1
j_call: TRBJ2-3
clone_size: -
d_call: TRBD2
cdr3_nt: TGCAGCGTATCGAATTTACCGGGACTAGTGCGGGCGGATACGCAGTATTTT
cdr3_aa: CSVSNLPGLVRADTQYF

v_call: TRBV5-1
j_call: TRBJ2-7
clone_size: -
d_call: -
cdr3_nt: TGCGCCAGCAGCTTGAACGGGGATTACGAGCAGTACTTC
cdr3_aa: CASSLNGDYEQYF

v_call: TRBV7-9
j_call: TRBJ1-1
clone_size: -
d_call: TRBD1
cdr3_nt: TGTGCCAGCACAACACAGGGGTCGGCGAACACTGAAGCTTTCTTT
cdr3_aa: CASTTQGSANTEAFF

v_call: TRBV5-4
j_call: TRBJ2-2
clone_size: once
d_call: -
cdr3_nt: TGTGCCAGCAGCCGAAACACAGGGCTCGCCGGGGAGCTGTTTTTT
cdr3_aa: CASSRNTGLAGELFF

v_call: TRBV7-2
j_call: TRBJ2-7
clone_size: -
d_call: TRBD2
cdr3_nt: TGTGCCAGCAGCTTTGGACTAGCGGGGTTCGAGCAGTACTTC
cdr3_aa: CASSFGLAGFEQYF

v_call: TRBV6-1
j_call: TRBJ2-1
clone_size: -
d_call: -
cdr3_nt: TGTGCCAGCAGGTTGATAGTTGAGCAGTTCTTC
cdr3_aa: CASRLIVEQFF

v_call: TRBV5-1
j_call: TRBJ2-3
clone_size: -
d_call: TRBD2
cdr3_nt: TGCGCCAGCAGCTTGGCTAGCGGGGGCCTCACAGATACGCAGTATTTT
cdr3_aa: CASSLASGGLTDTQYF

v_call: TRBV7-2
j_call: TRBJ2-5
clone_size: -
d_call: -
cdr3_nt: TGTGCCAGCAGCCCGGACTCTTCACCAGAGACCCAGTACTTC
cdr3_aa: CASSPDSSPETQYF

v_call: TRBV10-3
j_call: TRBJ2-7
clone_size: -
d_call: TRBD1
cdr3_nt: TGTGCCATCAGGGGGGACAGCTCCTACGAGCAGTACTTC
cdr3_aa: CAIRGDSSYEQYF

v_call: TRBV6-1
j_call: TRBJ2-1
clone_size: -
d_call: -
cdr3_nt: TGTGCCAGCAGAGCATTAAGCTCCTACAATGAGCAGTTCTTC
cdr3_aa: CASRALSSYNEQFF

v_call: TRBV19
j_call: TRBJ2-1
clone_size: -
d_call: TRBD2
cdr3_nt: TGTGCCAGTAGTATAAGCGGGGTAGCGGGCCTTTCCGGCAATGAGCAGTTCTTC
cdr3_aa: CASSISGVAGLSGNEQFF

v_call: TRBV29-1
j_call: TRBJ2-6
clone_size: -
d_call: -
cdr3_nt: TGCAGCGCCCTGGCGGAGGGCCCGGGGGTCCTGACTTTC
cdr3_aa: CSALAEGPGVLTF

v_call: TRBV5-1
j_call: TRBJ2-5
clone_size: once
d_call: -
cdr3_nt: TGCGCCACCCGGAAGGGGACTTCCGAAGAGACCCAGTACTTC
cdr3_aa: CATRKGTSEETQYF

v_call: TRBV12-2
j_call: TRBJ2-1
clone_size: -
d_call: -
cdr3_nt: TGTGCAAGTCGCTTAGCCCATCTAGTGTTTTTCTACAATGAGCAGTTCTTC
cdr3_aa: CASRLAHLVFFYNEQFF

v_call: TRBV27
j_call: TRBJ1-2
clone_size: once
d_call: TRBD1
cdr3_nt: TGTGCCAGCGGCAGAGTGCTGACAGGGGGCCTTAACTATGGCTACACCTTC
cdr3_aa: CASGRVLTGGLNYGYTF

v_call: TRBV11-3
j_call: TRBJ2-7
clone_size: -
d_call: -
cdr3_nt: TGTGCCAGCAGCTTAGATCGGAATAGCCGGGAGCAGTACTTC
cdr3_aa: CASSLDRNSREQYF

v_call: TRBV5-1
j_call: TRBJ2-7
clone_size: -
d_call: -
cdr3_nt: TGCGCCAGTAAGAGACAGGACCACGAGCAGTACTTC
cdr3_aa: CASKRQDHEQYF

v_call: TRBV7-9
j_call: TRBJ1-6
clone_size: -
d_call: -
cdr3_nt: TGCGCCAGCAGCCAAGTAGGGTTGGCAGGGGTAGGTTCACCCCTCCACTTT
cdr3_aa: CASSQVGLAGVGSPLHF

v_call: TRBV19
j_call: TRBJ1-5
clone_size: few
d_call: -
cdr3_nt: TGTGCCAGTCAACAATATAGCAATCAGCCCCAGCATTTT
cdr3_aa: CASQQYSNQPQHF

v_call: TRBV2
j_call: TRBJ2-1
clone_size: once
d_call: TRBD2
cdr3_nt: TGTGCCAGGTCCTCGGGACTAGCCTACAATGAGCAGTTCTTC
cdr3_aa: CARSSGLAYNEQFF